These 10 T cell receptor beta chains originate from one sample sequenced in a study of T cells after yellow fever vaccination. MiXCR, run by TCRdb on the 5' RACE reads, gives a single entry per CDR3 protein. The top ten clones hold approximately 0.49% of a sample with roughly 250,000 distinct CDR3 sequences, over 10% of them seen once. The specimen comprised CD4+ T cells sorted from PBMCs, sampled 45 days after the yellow fever booster vaccination. The receptor source for this set is a man aged 25-45 years who received the YFV17D yellow fever vaccine.

This clonotype has at least ten counts. V and J are TRBV20-1 and TRBJ2-1; TRBD1 matches at 9 bases. The CDR3 spans 13 residues. V was clipped by 5 bases and J by 4 bases; unmatched bases: 3. Germline assignment: CDR1 DFQATT and CDR2 SNEGSKA (reference sequence). The CDR3 protein is CSAWDRAYNEQFF. For the CDR3, the DNA is TGCAGTGCTTGGGACAGGGCTTACAATGAGCAGTTCTTC.

J is TRBJ1-2 and V is TRBV20-1, with 9 bases matching TRBD1. Trimming cost V 7 bases and J 2 bases; bases outside gene matches: 8. Germline V gene lookup returns CDR1 DFQATT and CDR2 SNEGSKA (reference sequence). The CDR3 runs to 14 residues. The CDR3 protein is CSVRYRGLNYGYTF. The CDR3 region has the DNA TGCAGTGTTCGGTACAGGGGGCTCAACTATGGCTACACCTTC.

This sequence joins TRBV29-1 and TRBJ2-1; 8 bases are shared with TRBD2. The germline gives CDR1 SQVTM, CDR2 ANQGSEA. This CDR3 is built from 13 residues. V was clipped by 5 bases and J by 3 bases; unmatched bases: 3. DNA for the CDR3: TGCAGCGTTCGCCTAGCGGGCTACAATGAGCAGTTCTTC. Its translation: CSVRLAGYNEQFF.

The chain joins TRBV20-1 to TRBJ2-5; D is uncertain. The germline gives CDR1 DFQATT, CDR2 SNEGSKA (reference sequence). V gave up 0 bases and J gave up 5 bases, with 10 bases separating them. This CDR3 region has 13 residues. The CDR3 coding sequence is TGCAGTGCTAGAGATTATATGGGGGAGACCCAGTACTTC. Its translation is CSARDYMGETQYF.

This clonotype occurred a few times. This sequence joins TRBV29-1 and TRBJ1-2; possible D gene TRBD1, 6 bases. CDR1 and CDR2 (germline): SQVTM, ANQGSEA. This CDR3 contains 12 residues. Trimming pared 5 bases from V and 4 bases from J, leaving 11 bases between. CDR3 nucleotides: TGCAGCGTTTTGACAGGTTCCTATGGCTACACCTTC. This encodes CSVLTGSYGYTF.

With regard to this clonotype: Germline is not matched at one junction end, which may reflect a read error. The chain couples TRBV7-7 to TRBJ2-3; 9 nucleotides line up with TRBD2. Germline V CDR1 and CDR2: SSHAT, FNYEAQ (reference sequence). The CDR3 totals 13 residues. CDR3 nucleotides: TGTGCTAGCAGCTTACTAGCGGGAGATACGCAGTATTTT. Amino acid sequence: CASSLLAGDTQYF.

This clonotype was seen a handful of times. V is TRBV5-4 and J is TRBJ1-1; maybe TRBD1 (5 bases). The CDR3 totals 13 residues. Germline V gene data show CDR1 as SGHNT and CDR2 as YYREEE (reference sequence). Trimming stripped 0 bases from V and 5 bases from J, with 8 bases between. CDR3 coding DNA: TGTGCCAGCAGCTTGGTCAGGGATACTGAAGCTTTCTTT. It encodes CASSLVRDTEAFF.

The J gene is TRBJ2-1, the V gene TRBV7-8; D ambiguous. The germline V gene has CDR1 SGHVS and CDR2 FQNEAQ. Trimming removed 4 bases from V and 6 bases from J, with 10 bases in between. The CDR3 spans 13 residues. Here the CDR3 reads CASSSVGSNEQFF. Written as DNA, the CDR3 is TGTGCCAGCAGCTCCGTCGGAAGCAATGAGCAGTTCTTC.

The chain combines TRBV6-1 with TRBJ1-1; 7 nucleotides match TRBD1. Trimming took 6 bases from V and 0 from J; bases not matched to a gene: 10. Germline CDR1 is MNHNS and CDR2 is SASEGT. This CDR3 spans 16 amino acids. The CDR3 region is CASSPDRARMNTEAFF. For the CDR3, the DNA is TGTGCCAGCAGCCCTGACAGGGCGAGAATGAACACTGAAGCTTTCTTT.

The rearrangement joins TRBV7-2 to TRBJ2-1; D uncertain. Trimming pared 2 bases from V and 6 bases from J, leaving 5 bases between. The CDR3 loop spans 12 amino acids. From germline, CDR1 is SGHTA and CDR2 FQGNSA. CDR3 in amino acids: CASSLTFNEQFF. CDR3 coding DNA: TGTGCCAGCAGCTTAACGTTCAATGAGCAGTTCTTC.